The clone carrying this T cell receptor (beta chain) was recorded a few times. The data stem from a study of T cell repertoires in cytomegalovirus infection. Study context: Matching HLA type and CMV infection were both indicated by public TCR beta signatures.

The J segment lost 6 bases and the V segment lost 2 bases, leaving 7 bases of the junction unmatched. Germline lookup yields CDR1 SGHDT and CDR2 YYEEEE. The length of the CDR3 is 14 residues. One entry per CDR3 protein results from TCRdb running MiXCR on the reads. The profile shows roughly 310,000 distinct CDR3 sequences, roughly 15% of them singletons. The chain employs TRBV5-6 and TRBJ1-2, with 7 bases identical to TRBD1. The sequenced sample was PBMCs. This TCR derives from a human donor in good health (CMV status not recorded). Some clones in this sample may be carry-over from other donors' samples. The CDR3 DNA follows: TGTGCCAGCAGCTTCTCGTCAGGGGGTCATGGCTACACCTTC. Encoded protein: CASSFSSGGHGYTF.